The 22 T cell receptor beta chains in this list originate from one sample, sequenced in a study of T cells in Graves' hyperthyroidism and ophthalmopathy. Amplification yielded TCR beta CDR3 regions, with RNA transcripts as the source. The study used the HTBI primer set for a first-round RT-PCR of the TCR CDR3. TCRdb used MiXCR to reprocess the multiplex PCR reads, holding one entry per CDR3 protein. Of hundreds of thousands of distinct CDR3 sequences detected, approximately 44% appear once; the ten largest clones hold roughly 8.2%. The sequencing sample was made of peripheral blood or thyroid tissue (not recorded which). All receptors derive from a woman under 30 with Graves' hyperthyroidism.

This chain joins TRBV29-1 and TRBJ1-2, with TRBD1 matching over 9 bases. The CDR3 runs to 15 residues. Trimming at V came to 7 bases and at J to 5 bases, leaving 14 bases not matched to a gene. From germline, CDR1 is SQVTM and CDR2 ANQGSEA. The CDR3 nucleotides read TGCAGCGCACAACAGGGGGCCTACGGGGCGTATGGCTACACCTTC. It translates to CSAQQGAYGAYGYTF. The full variable domain, rest sourced from reference TRBV29-1 and TRBJ1-2, is SAVISQKPSRDICQRGTSLTIQCQVDSQVTMMFWYRQQPGQSLTLIATANQGSEATYESGFVIDKFPISRPNLTFSTLTVSNMSPEDSSIYLCSAQQGAYGAYGYTFGSGTRLTVV.

The J gene is TRBJ2-2, the V gene TRBV7-9, with D unclear. The CDR3 length is 15 residues. V was shortened by 5 bases and J by 1 base, with 11 bases between the two germline ends. Germline CDR1 SEHNR, CDR2 FQNEAQ (reference sequence). The CDR3 DNA is TGTGCCAGCAGCCCCCTGGCGTTGAACACCGGGGAGCTGTTTTTT. Protein: CASSPLALNTGELFF. The full variable domain, its missing parts supplied by reference TRBV7-9 and TRBJ2-2, is DTGVSQNPRHKITKRGQNVTFRCDPISEHNRLYWYRQTLGQGPEFLTYFQNEAQLEKSRLLSDRFSAERPKGSFSTLEIQRTEQGDSAMYLCASSPLALNTGELFFGEGSRLTVL.

This clonotype was counted at least ten times. V usage is TRBV9 and J usage is TRBJ1-1, with D maybe TRBD1 (5 bases). The CDR3 runs to 15 residues. The ends were cut back, 0 bases at V and 1 base at J, with 10 bases in the middle. Germline CDR1 SGDLS, CDR2 YYNGEE. The CDR3 DNA is TGTGCCAGCAGCGTAGACGGGGCCAGGAACACTGAAGCTTTCTTT. Translation: CASSVDGARNTEAFF.

The V and J genes are TRBV20-1 and TRBJ2-7; 13 bases agree with TRBD2. The V gene end was trimmed by 4 bases and the J gene end by 2 bases; junction bases not matched to a gene: 2. The CDR3 covers 14 residues. Germline CDR1 and CDR2: DFQATT and SNEGSKA (reference sequence). CDR3 nucleotides: TGCAGTGCTATTGGACTAGCGGGAGCCTACGAGCAGTACTTC. Protein: CSAIGLAGAYEQYF.

The chain links TRBV5-1 to TRBJ1-2; D may be TRBD1 (5 bases). Trimming shortened V by 3 bases and J by 6 bases, and 15 bases separated the two germline ends. The CDR3 loop spans 14 amino acids. Germline assignment: CDR1 SGHRS and CDR2 YFSETQ. The CDR3 spells CASSSGTWGDGYTF. CDR3 bases: TGCGCCAGCAGCTCCGGGACGTGGGGGGATGGCTACACCTTC. Full variable domain (outside the CDR3, taken from reference TRBV5-1 and TRBJ1-2): KAGVTQTPRYLIKTRGQQVTLSCSPISGHRSVSWYQQTPGQGLQFLFEYFSETQRNKGNFPGRFSGRQFSNSRSEMNVSTLELGDSALYLCASSSGTWGDGYTFGSGTRLTVV.

The count of this clonotype is one. J is TRBJ2-5 and V is TRBV20-1; 9 bases map to TRBD1. The germline CDR1 and CDR2 sequences are DFQATT and SNEGSKA (reference sequence). The CDR3 length is 14 residues. V trimming: 6 bases; J trimming: 7 bases; junction bases outside the gene matches: 12. CDR3 bases: TGCAGTGCGTCGCCGGGACAGGGATTCGTGACCCAGTACTTC. It codes for CSASPGQGFVTQYF.

On this clonotype itself: This could be a read error, since a much larger clone is one nucleotide away. The chain has TRBV10-3 and TRBJ1-1, with D uncertain. In germline, CDR1 is ENHRY, CDR2 SYGVKD. V gave up 5 bases and J gave up 8 bases, with 9 bases separating them. The CDR3 length is 11 residues. The CDR3 sequence: CAISYLKEAFF. The CDR3 region has the DNA TGTGCCATCAGTTACCTAAAAGAAGCTTTCTTT.

Worth noting for this clonotype: No DNA is shown, since the ends of the CDR3 on it are uncertain; the CDR3 is the one TCRdb lists. The chain couples TRBV7-2 to TRBJ2-2; the listed D gene, TRBD2, was not tested against the DNA. The CDR3 totals 14 residues, both ends included. Germline V lookup: CDR1 SGHTA, CDR2 FQGNSA. This CDR3 reads CASSLLLGSGSCFF.

J is TRBJ1-5 and V is TRBV29-1, with D tentatively TRBD1 (5 bases). V lost 8 bases to trimming and J lost 7 bases, with 15 bases between them. Germline CDR1 is SQVTM and CDR2 is ANQGSEA. This CDR3 is built from 12 residues. The CDR3 loop reads CSLGVEGQPQHF. In DNA form, the CDR3 reads TGCAGCTTAGGAGTCGAGGGGCAGCCCCAGCATTTT.

This chain uses TRBV20-1 with TRBJ1-2; 8 bases line up with TRBD1. The junction had 10 bases not matched to a gene; V was cut back by 5 bases and J by 2 bases. The germline CDR1 and CDR2 sequences are DFQATT and SNEGSKA (reference sequence). This CDR3 contains 15 residues. In DNA, the CDR3 is TGCAGTGCTTTTCCCGGACAGGGAGTCAACTATGGCTACACCTTC. It codes for CSAFPGQGVNYGYTF.

The chain is built from TRBV6-5 and TRBJ1-6, with a tentative D call TRBD1 (6 bases). The V gene lost 4 bases and the J gene lost 7 bases, with 11 bases spanning the gap. CDR3 length: 14 amino acids. The germline V gene has CDR1 MNHEY and CDR2 SVGAGI. CDR3 DNA sequence: TGTGCCAGCAGTTTCGGACAGCTAAATTCACCCCTCCACTTT. It yields the protein CASSFGQLNSPLHF.

This clonotype was counted at least ten times. The chain employs TRBV2 and TRBJ1-2, with D uncertain. The CDR3 covers 15 residues. The ends were cut back, 2 bases at V and 6 bases at J, with 16 bases in the middle. Germline CDR1 SNHLY, CDR2 FYNNEI. The CDR3: CASSERALGFDGYTF. In nucleotides, the CDR3 is TGTGCCAGCAGTGAACGGGCCCTAGGGTTTGATGGCTACACCTTC.

The rearrangement uses TRBV10-2 and TRBJ2-7; 8 bases fit TRBD1. With 5 bases clipped from V and 3 bases from J, the junction kept 15 bases outside the gene matches. The CDR3 loop spans 17 amino acids. CDR1 and CDR2 from the germline V gene are WSHSY and SAAADI. The CDR3 DNA reads as TGCGCCAGCAGTCCCCCGGCTGGACAGGGACCTTTCTACGAGCAGTACTTC. It is translated as CASSPPAGQGPFYEQYF.

This chain joins TRBV7-9 and TRBJ1-4; possible D gene TRBD1, 5 bases. Germline V gene sequence: CDR1 SEHNR, CDR2 FQNEAQ (reference sequence). V was clipped by 5 bases and J by 5 bases, with 15 bases between them. The CDR3 spans 15 residues. The CDR3: CASSPPDRFNEKLFF. The CDR3, as DNA: TGTGCCAGCAGCCCACCAGACAGATTCAATGAAAAACTGTTTTTT. Combining the CDR3 with reference TRBV7-9 and TRBJ1-4 gives the whole variable domain DTGVSQNPRHKITKRGQNVTFRCDPISEHNRLYWYRQTLGQGPEFLTYFQNEAQLEKSRLLSDRFSAERPKGSFSTLEIQRTEQGDSAMYLCASSPPDRFNEKLFFGSGTQLSVL.

V usage is TRBV2 and J usage is TRBJ1-4; no firm D call. Trimming took 6 bases from V and 8 from J, leaving 19 bases between them. The CDR3 contains 15 residues. Germline values: CDR1 SNHLY, CDR2 FYNNEI. The DNA for the CDR3 is TGTGCCAGCAGCCCTAACTCGTCTGGTAGGGAAAAACTGTTTTTT. Translating gives CASSPNSSGREKLFF.

The chain is built from TRBV29-1 and TRBJ1-4; 8 bases are shared with TRBD1. Germline V gene data show CDR1 as SQVTM and CDR2 as ANQGSEA. V lost 6 bases to trimming and J lost 7 bases; unmatched junction nucleotides: 4. The CDR3 runs to 12 residues. The CDR3 region is CSVTTGGEKLFF. The CDR3 DNA sequence: TGCAGCGTCACCACAGGGGGTGAAAAACTGTTTTTT.

The chain recombines TRBV29-1 with TRBJ1-4, with D maybe TRBD1 (6 bases). Trimming cost V 1 base and J 5 bases, with 14 bases left between them. The CDR3 has 15 amino acids. The germline gives CDR1 SQVTM, CDR2 ANQGSEA. In nucleotides, the CDR3 is TGCAGCGTTGAAGTGACGGACAGTCTGAATGAAAAACTGTTTTTT. It yields the protein CSVEVTDSLNEKLFF.

The chain uses TRBV7-8 and TRBJ2-5; D gene ambiguous. The CDR3 runs to 11 residues. V gave up 3 bases and J gave up 8 bases, with 7 bases separating them. The germline gives CDR1 SGHVS, CDR2 FQNEAQ. This CDR3 reads CASSFGSTQYF. The CDR3 nucleotides read TGTGCCAGCAGCTTCGGCAGCACCCAGTACTTC.

This clonotype was picked up many times. The chain employs TRBV24-1 and TRBJ2-7; D could derive from TRBD1 or TRBD2 (5 bases each). Looked up from germline, CDR1 is KGHDR and CDR2 is SFDVKD. This CDR3 has 14 residues. The V gene lost 3 bases and the J gene lost 5 bases, with 13 bases spanning the gap. Here the CDR3 reads CATSDRTGDHEQYF. CDR3 nucleotide sequence: TGTGCCACCAGTGATCGGACCGGGGACCACGAGCAGTACTTC.

This clonotype was seen ten or more times. The chain combines TRBV24-1 with TRBJ1-6, with D possibly TRBD1 on 6 matching bases. This CDR3 is built from 15 residues. Germline loops: CDR1 KGHDR, CDR2 SFDVKD. Trimming took 2 bases from V and 7 from J, leaving 11 bases between them. CDR3 sequence: CATSDSTGPNSPLHF. The DNA for the CDR3 is TGTGCCACCAGTGATTCGACAGGCCCAAATTCACCCCTCCACTTT.

This clonotype showed up just a few times. The chain employs TRBV7-9 and TRBJ1-4; D remains ambiguous. CDR1 SEHNR and CDR2 FQNEAQ come from the germline V gene (reference sequence). The CDR3 runs to 14 residues. V dropped 5 bases and J dropped 5 bases, with 12 bases sitting between them. The CDR3 is CASSQDQRNEKLFF. CDR3 sequence (DNA): TGTGCCAGCAGCCAAGACCAGCGGAATGAAAAACTGTTTTTT.

This clonotype came up a few times. The chain combines TRBV7-8 with TRBJ1-4; D gene uncertain. The V gene's germline CDR1 is SGHVS and CDR2 FQNEAQ. V gave up 6 bases and J gave up 4 bases, with 12 bases separating them. The CDR3 runs 14 residues. In nucleotides, the CDR3 is TGTGCCAGCAGATCGGACGGCTTTAATGAAAAACTGTTTTTT. This sequence encodes CASRSDGFNEKLFF.